The 30 T cell receptor beta chains reported below all come from one sample, sequenced in a study of T cell repertoires in cytomegalovirus infection (dated by TCRdb to about 2019). These TCRs are of unknown antigen specificity. This sample was sequenced with an Illumina HiSeq 1500. The public reads were reprocessed in TCRdb via fastp at Q25 and MiXCR, keeping in-frame beta chains. Merged by CDR3 protein, the rows form single entries marked with the most common genes and DNA. For this sample there are about 130,000 distinct CDR3 sequences; 25% to 35% appear just once. The biggest ten clones account for under 65% of the sample. Read against the paper, the sample's treatment or condition label means: in vitro stimulation with specific CMV peptide epitopes to enrich CMV-specific T cells. The material sequenced was CD8+ T cells from cultured PBMCs, taken from culture after CMV antigen stimulation. All receptors derive from a human donor in good health (CMV status not recorded). Some clones in this sample may be carry-over from other donors' samples.

The chain has TRBV4-3 and TRBJ1-5; 7 positions agree with TRBD1. V shed 3 bases, J shed 7 bases, and the junction held 6 bases outside the gene matches. The germline V gene has CDR1 LGHNA and CDR2 YSLEER. CDR3 length equals 14 residues. The CDR3 DNA sequence: TGCGCCAGCAGCCACAGCAGGGGGGACCAGCCCCAGCATTTT. This sequence encodes CASSHSRGDQPQHF.

This clonotype has a handful of counts. The chain uses TRBV7-9 and TRBJ2-3; the D gene is possibly TRBD2 (7 bases). Germline V gene lookup returns CDR1 SEHNR and CDR2 FQNEAQ (reference sequence). The CDR3 extends over 14 amino acids. Trimming took 10 bases from V and 4 from J, leaving 18 bases between them. In DNA form, the CDR3 reads TGTGCCACCACTAACGGGGGGCACGCAGATACGCAGTATTTT. As protein: CATTNGGHADTQYF.

The V call is TRBV28, the J call TRBJ2-5; 10 positions agree with TRBD2. This CDR3 region has 17 residues. V lost 5 bases, J lost 3 bases, and 12 bases stayed unmatched. The germline V gene has CDR1 MDHEN and CDR2 SYDVKM. The CDR3 sequence is CASSPSGGARPEETQYF. CDR3 DNA sequence: TGTGCCAGCAGTCCGAGCGGGGGGGCCCGACCTGAAGAGACCCAGTACTTC. Looking up the rest from reference TRBV28 and TRBJ2-5 gives the full variable domain: DVKVTQSSRYLVKRTGEKVFLECVQDMDHENMFWYRQDPGLGLRLIYFSYDVKMKEKGDIPEGYSVSREKKERFSLILESASTNQTSMYLCASSPSGGARPEETQYFGPGTRLLVL.

This clonotype was seen a few times. The rearrangement joins TRBV28 to TRBJ2-1, with D perhaps matching TRBD2 (6 bases). The germline V gene encodes CDR1 MDHEN and CDR2 SYDVKM. V lost 3 bases and J 5 bases, leaving 8 bases between the germline ends. The CDR3 extends over 13 amino acids. CDR3: CASSLTRNNEQFF. The DNA of the CDR3 is TGTGCCAGCAGTTTGACTAGGAACAATGAGCAGTTCTTC.

This clonotype was picked up a small number of times. The chain joins TRBV5-6 to TRBJ1-5, with D tentatively TRBD1 (6 bases). Trimming left V 0 bases short and J 3 bases short, with 13 bases between. Germline assignment: CDR1 SGHDT and CDR2 YYEEEE. This CDR3 comprises 16 residues. CDR3 protein: CASSLGAGQTNQPQHF. CDR3 DNA sequence: TGTGCCAGCAGCTTGGGGGCCGGACAGACCAATCAGCCCCAGCATTTT.

In its sample, this clonotype was seen a few times. This chain uses TRBV19 with TRBJ1-5; 8 nucleotides match TRBD1. The germline gives CDR1 LNHDA, CDR2 SQIVND (reference sequence). The length of the CDR3 is 15 residues. Trimming at V came to 7 bases and at J to 0 bases, leaving 5 bases not matched to a gene. CDR3 sequence: CASNRGINSNQPQHF. The CDR3 DNA follows: TGTGCCAGTAACAGGGGGATCAATAGCAATCAGCCCCAGCATTTT.

This clonotype was counted many times. J is TRBJ2-6 and V is TRBV19, with TRBD1 matching over 10 bases. Germline-derived CDR1 and CDR2 are LNHDA and SQIVND (reference sequence). CDR3 length equals 18 residues. After removal of 4 bases from V and 0 bases from J, the junction contained 6 bases not matched to a gene. The CDR3 protein is CASSNEGQGLSGANVLTF. CDR3 in DNA: TGTGCCAGTAGTAATGAGGGACAGGGGCTCTCTGGGGCCAACGTCCTGACTTTC.

Only a few counts were recorded for this clonotype. The V and J genes are TRBV12-3 or TRBV12-4 and TRBJ2-1; TRBD2 matches at 8 bases. The CDR3 has 14 amino acids. The trim removed 8 bases at V and 6 bases at J, leaving 9 bases unmatched. In DNA form, the CDR3 reads TGTGCCAGCTCGGGCGGGGGGTCCCTCAATGAGCAGTTCTTC. This translates into CASSGGGSLNEQFF.

This clonotype appeared once. This chain uses TRBV20-1 with TRBJ1-5; 9 bases match TRBD1. Per germline, CDR1 DFQATT and CDR2 SNEGSKA (reference sequence). With V trimmed by 3 bases and J by 1 base, 4 bases remained unmatched. The CDR3 length is 15 residues. The CDR3 here is CSARTGGGSNQPQHF. The DNA for the CDR3 is TGCAGTGCTAGGACAGGGGGTGGGAGCAATCAGCCCCAGCATTTT.

There are many counts of this clonotype. The J gene is TRBJ1-1, the V gene TRBV7-8; D call uncertain. The CDR3 has 15 residues. V was clipped by 0 bases and J by 10 bases, with 18 bases between them. Germline V gene sequence: CDR1 SGHVS, CDR2 FQNEAQ. The CDR3 loop is CASSLAVRPGFGAFF. The DNA of the CDR3 is TGTGCCAGCAGCTTAGCGGTGAGGCCGGGCTTCGGAGCTTTCTTT.

This rearrangement joins TRBV7-9 to TRBJ2-7, with a weak D call TRBD1 (5 bases). The germline CDR1 and CDR2 sequences are SEHNR and FQNEAQ (reference sequence). The ends were cut back, 5 bases at V and 7 bases at J, with 18 bases in the middle. This CDR3 has 14 amino acids. CDR3 sequence reads: CASSLGVGFEEQYF. CDR3 DNA: TGTGCCAGCAGCCTAGGGGTCGGGTTTGAAGAGCAGTACTTC.

The rearrangement uses TRBV6-1 and TRBJ2-2; D might be TRBD1 (5 bases). With 6 bases removed from V and 0 bases from J, the gap between germline ends came to 8 bases. The length of the CDR3 is 14 residues. CDR1 and CDR2 from the germline V gene are MNHNS and SASEGT. The CDR3 sequence: CASRGEANTGELFF. Here the CDR3 DNA reads TGTGCCAGCAGAGGGGAAGCGAACACCGGGGAGCTGTTTTTT.

This clonotype was found a few times. This sequence joins TRBV4-1 and TRBJ1-1; TRBD1 is a possible D gene (5 bases). The CDR3 runs 15 residues. V was shortened by 0 bases and J by 4 bases, with 12 bases between the two germline ends. Per germline, CDR1 MGHRA and CDR2 YSYEKL. The CDR3 nucleotides read TGCGCCAGCAGCCAAGACTCCAGGGCTGGCACTGAAGCTTTCTTT. This codes for CASSQDSRAGTEAFF.

This clonotype came up a few times. This chain connects TRBV4-1 to TRBJ2-1, with 9 bases lining up with TRBD1. V dropped 0 bases and J dropped 6; count of bases not matched to a gene: 9. From germline, CDR1 is MGHRA and CDR2 YSYEKL. The CDR3 has 17 amino acids. In DNA, the CDR3 is TGCGCCAGCAGCCAAGATACCTTACAGGGGGCTATCAATGAGCAGTTCTTC. Translated: CASSQDTLQGAINEQFF.

The CDR3 coding sequence is TGTGCCAGCAGTTTAGGGGGGCTGCTCAATGAGCAGTTCTTC. This sequence encodes CASSLGGLLNEQFF. V and J are TRBV27 and TRBJ2-1, with D perhaps given as TRBD1 or TRBD2 (6 bases each). Germline CDR1 is MNHEY and CDR2 is SMNVEV (reference sequence). The CDR3 consists of 14 residues. V dropped 2 bases and J dropped 6 bases, with 11 bases sitting between them.

V is TRBV6-2 or TRBV6-3 and J is TRBJ2-7; 14 nucleotides match TRBD2. The J segment lost 2 bases and the V segment lost 5 bases, leaving 5 bases of the junction unmatched. The length of the CDR3 is 16 residues. Germline lookup yields CDR1 MNHEY and CDR2 SVGEGT. CDR3 in DNA: TGTGCCAGCAGTCGCCCGACTAGCGGGGGGGCCTACGAGCAGTACTTC. Its protein is CASSRPTSGGAYEQYF.

The table lists this clonotype with a few counts. The V call is TRBV20-1, the J call TRBJ2-1, with D hard to call. This CDR3 spans 13 amino acids. Germline CDR1 and CDR2: DFQATT and SNEGSKA (reference sequence). Trimming stripped 1 base from V and 6 bases from J, with 10 bases between. CDR3 region: CSARGRTGNEQFF. CDR3 bases: TGCAGTGCTAGAGGTCGTACCGGCAATGAGCAGTTCTTC.

On this clonotype itself: One junction end does not reproduce the germline sequence, and a read error may be involved. The chain couples TRBV7-9 to TRBJ1-2, with TRBD1 matching over 9 bases. This CDR3 is built from 16 residues. Germline CDR1 and CDR2: SEHNR and FQNEAQ (reference sequence). The CDR3 reads CTSSSGSTGGRYGYTF. In DNA form, the CDR3 reads TGTACCAGCAGCTCGGGCTCGACAGGGGGACGGTATGGCTACACCTTC.

In its sample, this clonotype was seen a few times. The chain couples TRBV12-3 or TRBV12-4 to TRBJ2-2; D perhaps matches TRBD2 (5 bases). Trimming took 2 bases from V and 7 from J, leaving 11 bases between them. The CDR3 is made up of 14 amino acids. CDR3 sequence: CASSLRPGVGELFF. In nucleotides, the CDR3 is TGTGCCAGCAGTTTAAGACCCGGGGTCGGGGAGCTGTTTTTT.

This clonotype has a handful of counts. This chain uses TRBV7-4 with TRBJ1-1; unclear D gene. The CDR3 is made up of 11 amino acids. The V end was cut by 5 bases, the J end by 8 bases, with 9 bases between. From germline, CDR1 is SGHVT and CDR2 SQSDAQ. This CDR3 reads CASSARGEAFF. CDR3 coding DNA: TGTGCCAGCAGCGCCCGAGGGGAAGCTTTCTTT.

The rearrangement joins TRBV20-1 to TRBJ2-7, with TRBD2 as a possible D gene (5 bases). Per the germline V gene, CDR1 is DFQATT and CDR2 is SNEGSKA (reference sequence). The CDR3 spans 15 residues. V was trimmed by 4 bases and J by 0 bases, leaving 16 bases between them. The CDR3 here is CSATGIQTDSYEQYF. As DNA, the CDR3 is TGCAGTGCTACGGGGATCCAGACGGACTCCTACGAGCAGTACTTC.

V gene TRBV4-1 combines with J gene TRBJ2-1; D gene unclear. CDR1 is MGHRA, CDR2 YSYEKL, per germline. The CDR3 loop spans 15 amino acids. Trimming took 0 bases from V and 3 from J, leaving 9 bases between them. The CDR3 DNA reads TGCGCCAGCAGCCAAGAAGGCCAGAACTACAATGAGCAGTTCTTC. It encodes CASSQEGQNYNEQFF.

The chain combines TRBV2 with TRBJ1-6; possible D gene TRBD1, 5 bases. V was trimmed by 6 bases and J by 5 bases, leaving 11 bases between them. The germline V gene encodes CDR1 SNHLY and CDR2 FYNNEI. The CDR3 has 14 amino acids. The CDR3 DNA sequence: TGTGCCAGCAGCAAGACAGTCAATAATTCACCCCTCCACTTT. It yields the protein CASSKTVNNSPLHF.

The rearrangement links TRBV12-3 or TRBV12-4 to TRBJ2-7, with D tentatively TRBD2 (6 bases). The CDR3 loop spans 15 amino acids. Trimming stripped 4 bases from V and 2 bases from J, with 15 bases between. The CDR3 DNA follows: TGTGCCAGCAGTTGGGGCGGGGATACGACCTACGAGCAGTACTTC. Translated, it gives CASSWGGDTTYEQYF.

The rearrangement joins TRBV5-6 to TRBJ1-2; D gene uncertain. The CDR3 runs 14 residues. V was clipped by 0 bases and J by 4 bases, with 10 bases between them. Per germline, CDR1 SGHDT and CDR2 YYEEEE. The CDR3 loop is CASSLEGWGYGYTF. CDR3 coding DNA: TGTGCCAGCAGCTTGGAAGGGTGGGGCTATGGCTACACCTTC.

The chain couples TRBV7-6 to TRBJ2-7; 12 bases match TRBD2. J lost 2 bases, V lost 5 bases, and 1 base had no gene match. The CDR3 runs to 14 residues. Germline V gene data show CDR1 as SGHVS and CDR2 as FNYEAQ. In nucleotides, the CDR3 is TGTGCCAGCAGCCGGACTAGCGGGGCCTACGAGCAGTACTTC. Translated: CASSRTSGAYEQYF.

The chain has TRBV20-1 and TRBJ1-1, with D possibly TRBD1 on 5 matching bases. Germline CDR1 DFQATT, CDR2 SNEGSKA (reference sequence). Trimming pared 0 bases from V and 5 bases from J, leaving 31 bases between. The CDR3 runs 20 residues. The chain's CDR3 is CSARESPPVWGRVERTEAFF. The CDR3 DNA sequence: TGCAGTGCTAGAGAGAGCCCCCCAGTCTGGGGGAGGGTAGAAAGGACTGAAGCTTTCTTT.

The J gene is TRBJ2-5, the V gene TRBV27; 11 bases are a match to TRBD2. Germline V gene lookup returns CDR1 MNHEY and CDR2 SMNVEV (reference sequence). J gave up 5 bases and V 0 bases, and 8 bases lay outside the gene matches. This CDR3 is built from 17 residues. CDR3 sequence: CASSLSAGTSGPETQYF. CDR3 nucleotides: TGTGCCAGCAGTTTATCGGCCGGGACTAGCGGTCCGGAGACCCAGTACTTC.

The gene calls are TRBV4-1 and TRBJ2-1, with D maybe TRBD1 (5 bases). Trimming cost V 3 bases and J 4 bases, with 13 bases left between them. The CDR3 contains 15 residues. Germline lookup yields CDR1 MGHRA and CDR2 YSYEKL. CDR3 loop: CASSQGYGQYNEQFF. The CDR3 region has the DNA TGCGCCAGCAGCCAGGGTTACGGACAATACAATGAGCAGTTCTTC.

The gene calls are TRBV19 and TRBJ1-5; 8 bases are shared with TRBD1. The CDR3 loop spans 16 amino acids. Germline values: CDR1 LNHDA, CDR2 SQIVND (reference sequence). V gave up 5 bases and J gave up 0 bases; unmatched junction bases: 6. CDR3 DNA sequence: TGTGCCAGTAGTCCCACAGGGGGACATAGCAATCAGCCCCAGCATTTT. It yields the protein CASSPTGGHSNQPQHF.